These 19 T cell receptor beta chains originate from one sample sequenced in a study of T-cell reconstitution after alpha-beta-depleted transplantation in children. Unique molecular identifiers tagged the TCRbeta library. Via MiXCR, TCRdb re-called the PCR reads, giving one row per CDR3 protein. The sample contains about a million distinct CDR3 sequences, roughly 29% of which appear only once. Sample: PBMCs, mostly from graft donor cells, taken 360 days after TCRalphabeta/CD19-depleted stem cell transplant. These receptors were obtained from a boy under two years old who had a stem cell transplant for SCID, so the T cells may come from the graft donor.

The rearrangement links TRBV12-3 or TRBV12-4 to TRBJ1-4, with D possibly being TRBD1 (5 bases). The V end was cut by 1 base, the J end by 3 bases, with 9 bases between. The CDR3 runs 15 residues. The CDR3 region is CASSLGRVSNEKLFF. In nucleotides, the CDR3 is TGTGCCAGCAGTTTAGGCAGGGTCTCTAATGAAAAACTGTTTTTT.

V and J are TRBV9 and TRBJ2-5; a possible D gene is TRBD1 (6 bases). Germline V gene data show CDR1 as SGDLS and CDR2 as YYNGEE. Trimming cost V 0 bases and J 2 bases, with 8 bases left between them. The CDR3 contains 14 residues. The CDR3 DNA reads TGTGCCAGCAGCGTAGGGGACACACAAGAGACCCAGTACTTC. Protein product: CASSVGDTQETQYF.

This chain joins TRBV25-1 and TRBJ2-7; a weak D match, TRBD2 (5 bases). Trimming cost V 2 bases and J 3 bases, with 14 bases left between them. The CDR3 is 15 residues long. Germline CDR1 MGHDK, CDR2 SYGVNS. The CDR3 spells CASSEHRKGVYEQYF. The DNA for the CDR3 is TGTGCCAGCAGTGAACATCGGAAGGGAGTCTACGAGCAGTACTTC.

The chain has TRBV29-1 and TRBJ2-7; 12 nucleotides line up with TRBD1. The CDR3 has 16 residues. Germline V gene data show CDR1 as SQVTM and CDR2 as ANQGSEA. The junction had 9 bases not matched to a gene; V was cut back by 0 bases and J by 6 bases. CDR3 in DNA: TGCAGCGTTGAAGATAGGGGACAGGGGGCGTCTCGCGAGCAGTACTTC. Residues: CSVEDRGQGASREQYF.

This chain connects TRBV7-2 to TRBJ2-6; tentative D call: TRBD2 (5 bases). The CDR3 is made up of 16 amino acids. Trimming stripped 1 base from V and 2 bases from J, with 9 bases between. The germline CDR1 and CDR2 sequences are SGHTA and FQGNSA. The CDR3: CASSLVGVAGANVLTF. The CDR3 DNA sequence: TGTGCCAGCAGCTTAGTCGGGGTTGCTGGGGCCAACGTCCTGACTTTC.

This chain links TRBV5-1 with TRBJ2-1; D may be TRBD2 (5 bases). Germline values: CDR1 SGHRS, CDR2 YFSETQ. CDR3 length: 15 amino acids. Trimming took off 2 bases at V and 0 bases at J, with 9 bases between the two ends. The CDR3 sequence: CASSFMEDSYNEQFF. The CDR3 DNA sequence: TGCGCCAGCAGCTTTATGGAGGACTCCTACAATGAGCAGTTCTTC. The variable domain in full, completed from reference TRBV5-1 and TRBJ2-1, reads KAGVTQTPRYLIKTRGQQVTLSCSPISGHRSVSWYQQTPGQGLQFLFEYFSETQRNKGNFPGRFSGRQFSNSRSEMNVSTLELGDSALYLCASSFMEDSYNEQFFGPGTRLTVL.

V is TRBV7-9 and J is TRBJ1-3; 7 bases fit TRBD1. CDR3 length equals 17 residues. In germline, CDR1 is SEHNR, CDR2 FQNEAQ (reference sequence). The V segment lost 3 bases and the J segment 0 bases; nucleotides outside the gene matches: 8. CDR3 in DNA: TGTGCCAGCAGCTTTCGACAGGGACGGAGCTCTGGAAACACCATATATTTT. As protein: CASSFRQGRSSGNTIYF.

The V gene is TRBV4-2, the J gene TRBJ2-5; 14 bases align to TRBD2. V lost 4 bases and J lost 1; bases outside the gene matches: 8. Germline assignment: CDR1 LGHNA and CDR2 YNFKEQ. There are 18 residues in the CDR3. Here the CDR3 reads CASSLPGLAGGSQETQYF. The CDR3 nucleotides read TGTGCCAGCAGCCTACCCGGACTAGCGGGGGGTTCCCAAGAGACCCAGTACTTC.

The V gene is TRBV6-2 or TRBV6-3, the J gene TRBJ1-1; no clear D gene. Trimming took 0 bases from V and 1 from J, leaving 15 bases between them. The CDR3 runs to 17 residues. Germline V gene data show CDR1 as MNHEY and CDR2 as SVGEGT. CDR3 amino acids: CASSYSGVGGRNTEAFF. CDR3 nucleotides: TGTGCCAGCAGTTACTCGGGCGTTGGCGGTCGGAACACTGAAGCTTTCTTT.

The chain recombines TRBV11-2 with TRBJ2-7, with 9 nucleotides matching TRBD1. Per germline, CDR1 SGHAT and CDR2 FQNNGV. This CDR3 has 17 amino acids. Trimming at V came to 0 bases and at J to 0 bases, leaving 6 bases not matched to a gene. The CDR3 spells CASSLDSGQGISYEQYF. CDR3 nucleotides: TGTGCCAGCAGCTTAGATTCCGGACAGGGGATCTCCTACGAGCAGTACTTC.

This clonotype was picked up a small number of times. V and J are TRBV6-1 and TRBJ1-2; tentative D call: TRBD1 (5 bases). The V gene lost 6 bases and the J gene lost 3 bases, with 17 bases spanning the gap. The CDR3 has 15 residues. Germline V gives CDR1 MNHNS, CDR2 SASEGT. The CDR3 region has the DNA TGTGCCAGCAGCAGGGTCTCAACGGGCTACTATGGCTACACCTTC. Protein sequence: CASSRVSTGYYGYTF.

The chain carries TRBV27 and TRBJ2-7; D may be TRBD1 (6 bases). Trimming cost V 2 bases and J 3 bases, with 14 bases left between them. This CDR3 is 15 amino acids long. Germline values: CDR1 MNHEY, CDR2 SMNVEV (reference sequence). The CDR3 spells CASSLSDRFLYEQYF. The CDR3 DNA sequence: TGTGCCAGCAGTTTAAGCGACAGGTTCCTCTACGAGCAGTACTTC.

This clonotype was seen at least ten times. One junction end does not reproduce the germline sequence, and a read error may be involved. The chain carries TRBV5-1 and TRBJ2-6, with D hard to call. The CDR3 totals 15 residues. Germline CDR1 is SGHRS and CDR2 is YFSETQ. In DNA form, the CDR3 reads TGTGCCAGCAGTTTTACGGCATCTGGGGCCAACGTCCTGACTTTC. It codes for CASSFTASGANVLTF.

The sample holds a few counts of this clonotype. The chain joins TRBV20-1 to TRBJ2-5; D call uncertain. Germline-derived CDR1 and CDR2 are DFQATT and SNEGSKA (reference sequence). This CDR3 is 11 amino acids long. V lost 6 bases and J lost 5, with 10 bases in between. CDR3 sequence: CSAKRTETQYF. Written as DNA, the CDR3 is TGCAGTGCGAAGCGTACGGAGACCCAGTACTTC.

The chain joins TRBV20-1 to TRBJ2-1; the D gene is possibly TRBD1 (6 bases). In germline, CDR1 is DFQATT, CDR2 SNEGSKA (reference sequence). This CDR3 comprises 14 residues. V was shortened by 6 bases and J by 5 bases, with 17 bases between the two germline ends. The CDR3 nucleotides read TGCAGTGCCCTCCGGGACATGGTCCACAATGAGCAGTTCTTC. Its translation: CSALRDMVHNEQFF.

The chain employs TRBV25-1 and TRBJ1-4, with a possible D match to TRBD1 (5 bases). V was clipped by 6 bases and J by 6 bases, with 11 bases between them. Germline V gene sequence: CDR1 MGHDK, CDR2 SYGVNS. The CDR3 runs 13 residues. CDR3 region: CASRKTVDEKLFF. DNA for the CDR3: TGTGCCAGCAGAAAGACAGTGGATGAAAAACTGTTTTTT.

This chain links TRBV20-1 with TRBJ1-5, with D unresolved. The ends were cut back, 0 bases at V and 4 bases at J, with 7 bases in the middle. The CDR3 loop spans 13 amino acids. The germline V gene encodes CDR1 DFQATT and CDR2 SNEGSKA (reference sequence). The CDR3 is CSARESKNQPQHF. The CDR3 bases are TGCAGTGCTAGAGAATCGAAAAATCAGCCCCAGCATTTT.

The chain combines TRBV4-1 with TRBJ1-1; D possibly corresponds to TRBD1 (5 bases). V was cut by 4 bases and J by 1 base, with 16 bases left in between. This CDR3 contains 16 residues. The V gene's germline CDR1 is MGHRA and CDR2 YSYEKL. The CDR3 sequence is CASSRTLLTANTEAFF. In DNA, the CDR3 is TGCGCCAGCAGCCGAACCCTTCTGACAGCGAACACTGAAGCTTTCTTT.

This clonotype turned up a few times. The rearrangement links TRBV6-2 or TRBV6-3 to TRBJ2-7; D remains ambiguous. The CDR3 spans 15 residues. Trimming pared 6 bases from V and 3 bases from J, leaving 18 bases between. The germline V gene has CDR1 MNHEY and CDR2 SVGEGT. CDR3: CASSLTESSFYEQYF. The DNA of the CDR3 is TGTGCCAGCAGCCTTACAGAGTCCTCCTTCTACGAGCAGTACTTC.